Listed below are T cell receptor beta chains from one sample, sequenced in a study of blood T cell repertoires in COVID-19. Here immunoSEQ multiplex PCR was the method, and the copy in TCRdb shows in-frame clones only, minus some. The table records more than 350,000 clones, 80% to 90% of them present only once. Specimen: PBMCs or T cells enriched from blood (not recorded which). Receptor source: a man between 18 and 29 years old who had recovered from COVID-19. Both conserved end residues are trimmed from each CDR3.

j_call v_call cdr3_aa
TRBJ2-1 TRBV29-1 SVGRGGNEQF
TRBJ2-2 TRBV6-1 ASSESGVDGELF
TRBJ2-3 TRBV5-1 ASSPVVGVTDTQY
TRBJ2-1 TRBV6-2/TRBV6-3 ASSPHSGGVQF
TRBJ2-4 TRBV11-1 ASSLTGGFENIQY
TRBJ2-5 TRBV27 ASRTRGGGETQY
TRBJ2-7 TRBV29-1 SVARDRSYEQY
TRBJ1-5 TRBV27 ASKVGGGSNQPQH
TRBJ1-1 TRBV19 ASYRGEREAF
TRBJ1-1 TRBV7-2 ASSPPGGTNTEAF
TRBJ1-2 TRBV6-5 ASSYSNSGGSGYT
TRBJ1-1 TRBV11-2 ASSSGQGVPEAF
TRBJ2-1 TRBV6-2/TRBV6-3 ASSYQALARYNEQF
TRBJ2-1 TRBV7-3 ASSFHGATSSYNEQF
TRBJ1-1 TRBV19 ASSIDRQVREAF
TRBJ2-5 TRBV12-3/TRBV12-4 ASSFSDKETQY
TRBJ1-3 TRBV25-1 ASSPPPYGNTIY
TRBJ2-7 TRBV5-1 ASSLGSSFSSYEQY
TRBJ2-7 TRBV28 ASTGLSYEQY
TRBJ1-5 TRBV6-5 ASSYYSDQPQH
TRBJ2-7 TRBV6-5 ASSYTAGRTYEQY
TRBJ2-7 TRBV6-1 ASSEINRAYEQY
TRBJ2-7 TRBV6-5 ASEAQGYEQY
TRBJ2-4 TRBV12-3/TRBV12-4 ASSYQGWVVL
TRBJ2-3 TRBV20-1 SASKVRTSGVGGTDTQY
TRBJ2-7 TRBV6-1 ASSEAGAGGYEQY
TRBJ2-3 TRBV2 ASSEIVATDTQY
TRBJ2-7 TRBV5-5 ASSFGQGASYEQY
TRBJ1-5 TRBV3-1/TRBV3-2 ASSKSTGEGNQPQH
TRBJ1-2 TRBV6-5 ATNTGGESYGYT
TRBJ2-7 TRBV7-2 ASSLTTSVIYEQY
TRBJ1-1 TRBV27 ASSLIADTEAF
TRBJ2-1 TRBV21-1 ARLGMTDYNEQF
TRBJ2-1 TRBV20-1 SAAGKEQF
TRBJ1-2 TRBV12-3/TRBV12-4 ASSPGTGGGYT
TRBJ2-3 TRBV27 ASSLGPGGPTDTQY
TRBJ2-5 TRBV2 ASSEGSVETQY
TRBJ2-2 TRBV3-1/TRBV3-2 ASRAGGRLVTGELF
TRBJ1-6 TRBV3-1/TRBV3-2 ASSPPSGTYNSPLH
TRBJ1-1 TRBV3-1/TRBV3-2 ASSYGQGKTEAF
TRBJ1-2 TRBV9 ASSVRRGYGYT
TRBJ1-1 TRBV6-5 ASSYGRNRLNTEAF
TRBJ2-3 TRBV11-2 ASSLRPTGAGDTQY
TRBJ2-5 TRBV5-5 ASSSRQGAVTAQETQY
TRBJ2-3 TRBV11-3 ASSSGADTQY
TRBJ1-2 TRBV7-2 ASSLALQGWGYT
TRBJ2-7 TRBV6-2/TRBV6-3 ASSLRLAGVDEQY